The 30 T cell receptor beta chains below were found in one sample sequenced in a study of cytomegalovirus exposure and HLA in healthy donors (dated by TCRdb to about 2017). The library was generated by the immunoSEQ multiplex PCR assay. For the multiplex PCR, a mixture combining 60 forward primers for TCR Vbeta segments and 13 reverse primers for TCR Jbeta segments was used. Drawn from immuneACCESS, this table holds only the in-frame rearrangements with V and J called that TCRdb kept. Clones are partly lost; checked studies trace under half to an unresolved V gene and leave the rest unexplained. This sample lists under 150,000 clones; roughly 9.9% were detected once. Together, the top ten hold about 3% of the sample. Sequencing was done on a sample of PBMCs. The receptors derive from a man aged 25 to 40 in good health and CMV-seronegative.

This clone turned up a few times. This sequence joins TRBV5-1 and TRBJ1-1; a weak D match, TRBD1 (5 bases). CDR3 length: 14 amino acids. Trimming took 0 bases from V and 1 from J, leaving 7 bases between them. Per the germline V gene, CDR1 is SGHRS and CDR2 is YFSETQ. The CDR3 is CASSLAGQNTEAFF. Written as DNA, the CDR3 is TGCGCCAGCAGCTTGGCAGGGCAGAACACTGAAGCTTTCTTT.

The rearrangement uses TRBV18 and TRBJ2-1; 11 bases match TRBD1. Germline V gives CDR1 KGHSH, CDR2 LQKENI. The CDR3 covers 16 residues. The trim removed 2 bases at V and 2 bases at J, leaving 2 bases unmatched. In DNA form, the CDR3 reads TGTGCCAGCTCACCAGGGGGACAGGGGGCCTACAATGAGCAGTTCTTC. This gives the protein CASSPGGQGAYNEQFF.

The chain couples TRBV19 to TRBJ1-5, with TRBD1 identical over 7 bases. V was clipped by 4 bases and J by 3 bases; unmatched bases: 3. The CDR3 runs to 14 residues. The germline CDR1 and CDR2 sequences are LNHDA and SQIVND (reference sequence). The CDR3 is CASSNRGSNQPQHF. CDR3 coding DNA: TGTGCCAGTAGTAACAGGGGCTCCAATCAGCCCCAGCATTTT.

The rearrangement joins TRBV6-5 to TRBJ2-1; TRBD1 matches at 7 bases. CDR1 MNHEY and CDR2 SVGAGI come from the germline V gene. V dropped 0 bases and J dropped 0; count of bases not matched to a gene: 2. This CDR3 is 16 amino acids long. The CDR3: CASSYSYRGSYNEQFF. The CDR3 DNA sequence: TGTGCCAGCAGTTACTCATACAGGGGCTCCTACAATGAGCAGTTCTTC.

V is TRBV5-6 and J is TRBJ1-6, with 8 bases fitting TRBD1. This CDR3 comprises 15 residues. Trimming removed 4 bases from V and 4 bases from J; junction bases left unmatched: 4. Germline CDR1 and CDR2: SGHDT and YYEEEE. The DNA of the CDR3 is TGTGCCAGCAGCCCCCGACAGGGGTATAATTCACCCCTCCACTTT. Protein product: CASSPRQGYNSPLHF.

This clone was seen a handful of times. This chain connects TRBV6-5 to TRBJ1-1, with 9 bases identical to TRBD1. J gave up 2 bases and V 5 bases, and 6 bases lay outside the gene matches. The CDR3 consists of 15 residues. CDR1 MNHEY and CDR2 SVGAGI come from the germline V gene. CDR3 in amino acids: CASSVRGQGNTEAFF. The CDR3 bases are TGTGCCAGCAGTGTCAGGGGACAGGGTAACACTGAAGCTTTCTTT.

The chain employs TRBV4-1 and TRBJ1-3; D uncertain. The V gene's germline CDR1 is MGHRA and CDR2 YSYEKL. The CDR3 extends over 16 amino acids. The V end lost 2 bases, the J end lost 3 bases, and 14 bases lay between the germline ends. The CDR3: CASSQLTSRLGNTIYF. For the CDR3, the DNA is TGCGCCAGCAGCCAACTCACGAGTCGCCTTGGAAACACCATATATTTT.

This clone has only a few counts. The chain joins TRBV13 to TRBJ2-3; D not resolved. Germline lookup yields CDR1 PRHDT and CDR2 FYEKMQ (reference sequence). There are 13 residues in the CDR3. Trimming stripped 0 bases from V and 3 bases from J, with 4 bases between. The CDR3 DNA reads TGTGCCAGCAGCTTAGGACAGACAGATACGCAGTATTTT. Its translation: CASSLGQTDTQYF. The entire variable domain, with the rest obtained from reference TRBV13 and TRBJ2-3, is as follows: AAGVIQSPRHLIKEKRETATLKCYPIPRHDTVYWYQQGPGQDPQFLISFYEKMQSDKGSIPDRFSAQQFSDYHSELNMSSLELGDSALYFCASSLGQTDTQYFGPGTRLTVL.

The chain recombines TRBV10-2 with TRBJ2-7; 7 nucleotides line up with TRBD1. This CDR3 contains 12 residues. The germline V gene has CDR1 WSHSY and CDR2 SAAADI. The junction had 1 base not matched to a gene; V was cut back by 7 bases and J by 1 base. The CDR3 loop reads CASKTGSYEQYF. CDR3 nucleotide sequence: TGCGCCAGCAAGACAGGGTCCTACGAGCAGTACTTC.

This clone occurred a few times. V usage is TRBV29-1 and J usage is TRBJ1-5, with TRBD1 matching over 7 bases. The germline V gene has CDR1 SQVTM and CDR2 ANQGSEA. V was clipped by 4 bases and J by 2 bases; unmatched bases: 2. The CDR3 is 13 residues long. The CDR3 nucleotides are TGCAGCGTTGCGGGGACAGGCAATCAGCCCCAGCATTTT. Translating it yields CSVAGTGNQPQHF.

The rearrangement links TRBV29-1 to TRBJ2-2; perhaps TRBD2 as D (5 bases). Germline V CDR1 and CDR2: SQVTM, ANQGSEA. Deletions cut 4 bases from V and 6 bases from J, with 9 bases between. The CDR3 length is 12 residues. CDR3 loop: CSVAGIPGELFF. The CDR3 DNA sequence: TGCAGCGTTGCGGGGATCCCCGGGGAGCTGTTTTTT.

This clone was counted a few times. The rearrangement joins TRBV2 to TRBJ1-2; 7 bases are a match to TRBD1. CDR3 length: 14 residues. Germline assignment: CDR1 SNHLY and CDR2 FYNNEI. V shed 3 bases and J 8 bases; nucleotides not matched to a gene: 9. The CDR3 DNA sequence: TGTGCCAGCAGTGATGCACAGGGGATGGGCGGCTACACCTTC. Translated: CASSDAQGMGGYTF.

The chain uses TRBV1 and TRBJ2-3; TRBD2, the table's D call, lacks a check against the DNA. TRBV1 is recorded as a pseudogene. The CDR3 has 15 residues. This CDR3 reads CTSSQLAGTTDTQYF. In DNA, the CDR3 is TGCACCAGCAGCCAATTAGCGGGGACCACAGATACGCAGTATTTT.

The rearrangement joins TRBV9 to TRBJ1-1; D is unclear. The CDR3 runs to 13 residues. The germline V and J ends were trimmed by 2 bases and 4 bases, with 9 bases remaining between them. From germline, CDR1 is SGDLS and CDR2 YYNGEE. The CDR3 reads CASSVRVGTEAFF. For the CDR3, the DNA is TGTGCCAGCAGCGTTCGGGTGGGCACTGAAGCTTTCTTT.

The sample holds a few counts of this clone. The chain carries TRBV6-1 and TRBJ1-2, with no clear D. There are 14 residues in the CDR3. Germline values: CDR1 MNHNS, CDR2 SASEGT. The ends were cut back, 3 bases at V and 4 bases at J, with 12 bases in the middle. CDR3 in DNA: TGTGCCAGCAGTGAGGGAGCAGGTACCTATGGCTACACCTTC. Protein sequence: CASSEGAGTYGYTF.

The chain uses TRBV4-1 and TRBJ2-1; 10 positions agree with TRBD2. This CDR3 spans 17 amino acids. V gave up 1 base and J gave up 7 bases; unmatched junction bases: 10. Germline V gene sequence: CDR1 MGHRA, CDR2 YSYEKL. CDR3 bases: TGCGCCAGCAGCCAAGTTCAGAGCGGGAGGGCCGGGAATGAGCAGTTCTTC. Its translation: CASSQVQSGRAGNEQFF.

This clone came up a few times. CDR3 nucleotide sequence: TGTGCCAGCAGCTCCTCGGGACAGGGGGCGCGGGAGCAGTACTTC. Amino acids: CASSSSGQGAREQYF. The chain has TRBV28 and TRBJ2-7; 12 bases are a match to TRBD1. Trimming cost V 6 bases and J 7 bases; bases outside gene matches: 10. The CDR3 loop spans 15 amino acids. Germline V lookup: CDR1 MDHEN, CDR2 SYDVKM.

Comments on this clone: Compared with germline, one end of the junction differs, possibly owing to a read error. Here the CDR3 reads CASTPGQGYGYAF. The CDR3 bases are TGTGCCAGCACCCCTGGACAGGGCTATGGCTACGCCTTC. The chain employs TRBV5-4 and TRBJ1-2; TRBD1 aligns across 8 bases. From germline, CDR1 is SGHNT and CDR2 YYREEE (reference sequence). The CDR3 extends over 13 amino acids.

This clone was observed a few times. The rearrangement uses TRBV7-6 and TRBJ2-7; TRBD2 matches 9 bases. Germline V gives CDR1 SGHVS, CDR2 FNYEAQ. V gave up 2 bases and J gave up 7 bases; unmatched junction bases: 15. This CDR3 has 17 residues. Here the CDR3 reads CASSLTPLAGGPGEQYF. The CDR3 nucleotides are TGTGCCAGCAGCTTAACCCCCTTGGCGGGAGGGCCGGGGGAGCAGTACTTC.

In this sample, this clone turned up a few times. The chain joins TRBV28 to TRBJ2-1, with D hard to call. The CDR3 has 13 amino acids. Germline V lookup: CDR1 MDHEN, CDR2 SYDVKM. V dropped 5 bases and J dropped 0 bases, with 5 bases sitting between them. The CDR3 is CASSPSSYNEQFF. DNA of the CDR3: TGTGCCAGCAGTCCGAGCTCCTACAATGAGCAGTTCTTC.

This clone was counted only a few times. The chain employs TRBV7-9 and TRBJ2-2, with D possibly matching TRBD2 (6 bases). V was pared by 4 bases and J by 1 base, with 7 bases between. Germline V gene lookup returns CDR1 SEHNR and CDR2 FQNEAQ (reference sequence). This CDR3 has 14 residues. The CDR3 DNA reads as TGTGCCAGCAGCTCGGGACTGAACACCGGGGAGCTGTTTTTT. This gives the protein CASSSGLNTGELFF.

The CDR3 here is CASSFSGESYEQYF. CDR3 bases: TGTGCCAGCAGCTTTAGCGGGGAAAGCTACGAGCAGTACTTC. The chain recombines TRBV11-3 with TRBJ2-7; TRBD2 matches at 8 bases. This CDR3 is built from 14 residues. J gave up 3 bases and V 3 bases, and 4 bases lay outside the gene matches. Per the germline V gene, CDR1 is SGHNT and CDR2 is YENEEA. The full variable domain, with the rest looked up from reference TRBV11-3 and TRBJ2-7, is EAGVVQSPRYKIIEKKQPVAFWCNPISGHNTLYWYLQNLGQGPELLIRYENEEAVDDSQLPKDRFSAERLKGVDSTLKIQPAELGDSAVYLCASSFSGESYEQYFGPGTRLTVT.

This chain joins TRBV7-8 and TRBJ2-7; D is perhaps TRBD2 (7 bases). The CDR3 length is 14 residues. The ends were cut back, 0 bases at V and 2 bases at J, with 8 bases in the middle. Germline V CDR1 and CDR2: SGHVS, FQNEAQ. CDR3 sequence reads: CASSLAGGPYEQYF. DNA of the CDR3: TGTGCCAGCAGCTTAGCGGGGGGGCCCTACGAGCAGTACTTC.

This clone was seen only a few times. The CDR3 DNA is TGCGCCAGCAGCTTGGGTGTGGGGGCCCGATATGGCTACACCTTC. Protein product: CASSLGVGARYGYTF. V is TRBV5-1 and J is TRBJ1-2, with D possibly being TRBD1 (6 bases). The V gene's germline CDR1 is SGHRS and CDR2 YFSETQ. V was cut by 0 bases and J by 5 bases, with 14 bases left in between. The CDR3 totals 15 residues.

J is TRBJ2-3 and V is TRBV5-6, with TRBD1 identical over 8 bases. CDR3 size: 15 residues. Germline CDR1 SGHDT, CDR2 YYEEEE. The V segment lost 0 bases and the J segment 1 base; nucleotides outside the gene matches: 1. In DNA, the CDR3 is TGTGCCAGCAGCTTGGGCAGGGGGCGCACAGATACGCAGTATTTT. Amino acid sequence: CASSLGRGRTDTQYF.

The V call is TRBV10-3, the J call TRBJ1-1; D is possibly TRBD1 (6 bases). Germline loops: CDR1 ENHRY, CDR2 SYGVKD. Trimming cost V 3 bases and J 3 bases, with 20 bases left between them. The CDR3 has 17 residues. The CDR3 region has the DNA TGTGCCATCAGTGATTGGATGGGGGGGCGAGGGGACACTGAAGCTTTCTTT. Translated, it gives CAISDWMGGRGDTEAFF.

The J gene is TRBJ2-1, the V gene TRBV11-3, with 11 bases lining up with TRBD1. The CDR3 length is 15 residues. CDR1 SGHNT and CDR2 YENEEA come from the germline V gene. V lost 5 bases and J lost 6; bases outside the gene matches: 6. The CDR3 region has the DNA TGTGCCAGCAGCCCGACCGGGACAGGGGGCAATGAGCAGTTCTTC. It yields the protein CASSPTGTGGNEQFF.

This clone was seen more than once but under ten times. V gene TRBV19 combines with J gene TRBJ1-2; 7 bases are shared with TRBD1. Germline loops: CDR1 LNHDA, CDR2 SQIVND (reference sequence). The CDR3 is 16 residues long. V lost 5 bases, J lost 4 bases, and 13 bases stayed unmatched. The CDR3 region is CASSFGPQGLGYGYTF. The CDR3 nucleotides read TGTGCCAGTAGTTTCGGCCCACAGGGGCTAGGCTATGGCTACACCTTC.

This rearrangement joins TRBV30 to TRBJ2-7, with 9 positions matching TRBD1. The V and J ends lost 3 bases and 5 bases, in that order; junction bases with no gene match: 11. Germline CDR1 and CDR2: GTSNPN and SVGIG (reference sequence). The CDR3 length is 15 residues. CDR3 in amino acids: CAWSTILTGGNEQYF. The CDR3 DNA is TGTGCCTGGAGCACTATTTTGACAGGGGGGAACGAGCAGTACTTC.

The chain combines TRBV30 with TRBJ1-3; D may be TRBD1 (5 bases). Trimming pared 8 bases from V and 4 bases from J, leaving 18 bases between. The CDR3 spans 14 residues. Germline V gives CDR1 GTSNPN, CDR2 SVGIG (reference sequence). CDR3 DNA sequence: TGTGCCCGTCGGGACGCCGGGGGAGGAAACACCATATATTTT. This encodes CARRDAGGGNTIYF.